This TCR beta chain comes out of a study of OX40 agonist ivuxolimab in advanced cancers. Study-wide context: Eligibility admitted prior anti-PD-1, anti-PD-L1 or anti-CTLA-4 therapy; about 42% had some. Whole-study results and caveats: Antigen specificity remained undetermined for the expanded peripheral T cells. The average count of expanded clones was higher among CD8+ T cells than among CD4+.

It was autoimmune disease history or systemic immunosuppression that excluded patients. Here immunoSEQ multiplex PCR was the method, and the copy in TCRdb shows in-frame clones only, minus some. This sample has tens of thousands of clones, with under 90% found just once. Points on this clone: Its antigen is not identified.

Germline values: CDR1 SGHTA, CDR2 FQGNSA. Trimming took 1 base from V and 4 from J; bases not matched to a gene: 8. The CDR3 extends over 16 amino acids. The chain joins TRBV7-2 to TRBJ1-2; 8 bases match TRBD1. The TCR originated in an adult with an advanced solid tumor such as melanoma, head and neck, liver or kidney cancer. The material was CD4+ or CD8+ T cells sorted from blood, obtained in a trial of the OX40 agonist ivuxolimab. CDR3 nucleotide sequence: TGTGCCAGCAGCTTAGGGGAGACAGGGGAGAGCTATGGCTACACCTTC. Translated, it gives CASSLGETGESYGYTF.